Below are 22 T cell receptor beta chains sequenced from a single sample in a study of T cells in Graves' hyperthyroidism and ophthalmopathy. There were TCR beta CDR3 regions amplified from RNA transcripts. TCR CDR3 regions were first amplified by RT-PCR with HTBI primers. TCRdb independently ran MiXCR on the multiplex PCR reads; one entry per CDR3 protein. Among under 450,000 distinct CDR3 sequences listed, roughly 15% were seen once. The sequenced sample was blood. The receptors were gathered from a young woman with Graves' hyperthyroidism that later progressed to Graves' ophthalmopathy.

This clonotype was detected many times. The CDR3 coding sequence is TGTGCCAGCAGCTTTGGACCTCCCATCTATGGCTACACCTTC. It is translated as CASSFGPPIYGYTF. The chain uses TRBV13 and TRBJ1-2; no clear D gene. The CDR3 is made up of 14 amino acids. From germline, CDR1 is PRHDT and CDR2 FYEKMQ (reference sequence). V was pared by 3 bases and J by 4 bases, with 12 bases between.

This clonotype was picked up many times. This chain joins TRBV19 and TRBJ1-1, with D tentatively TRBD1 (5 bases). The CDR3 extends over 14 amino acids. Germline V gene data show CDR1 as LNHDA and CDR2 as SQIVND (reference sequence). Trimming pared 7 bases from V and 1 base from J, leaving 13 bases between. The CDR3 is CASTPGRANTEAFF. CDR3 nucleotide sequence: TGTGCCAGTACCCCCGGCAGGGCGAACACTGAAGCTTTCTTT.

This clonotype was found many times. Being one base from a much bigger clone, this may be a read error. This sequence joins TRBV7-9 and TRBJ2-3; D is unclear. CDR1 and CDR2 from the germline V gene are SEHNR and FQNEAQ (reference sequence). The CDR3 sequence is 13 residues long. Trimming removed 1 base from V and 2 bases from J, with 4 bases in between. The CDR3: CASSLEDTDTQYF. CDR3 DNA: TGTGCCAGCAGCTTAGAAGACACAGATACGCAGTATTTT.

This clonotype has at least ten counts. This sequence joins TRBV6-1 and TRBJ2-5; unclear D gene. The CDR3 is 18 residues long. Germline V CDR1 and CDR2: MNHNS, SASEGT. V lost 5 bases to trimming and J lost 1 base, with 23 bases between them. CDR3 sequence reads: CASSRPRTTAILQETQYF. DNA of the CDR3: TGTGCCAGCAGTCGCCCTAGAACAACAGCTATACTCCAAGAGACCCAGTACTTC.

This clonotype has ten or more counts. V usage is TRBV6-1 and J usage is TRBJ2-7, with 10 nucleotides matching TRBD1. Germline loops: CDR1 MNHNS, CDR2 SASEGT. The length of the CDR3 is 15 residues. With V trimmed by 6 bases and J by 3 bases, 8 bases remained unmatched. The CDR3 loop reads CASSGVTGGSYEQYF. The CDR3, as DNA: TGTGCCAGCAGCGGAGTGACAGGGGGCAGCTACGAGCAGTACTTC.

Comments on this clonotype: No conserved phenylalanine or tryptophan ends this CDR3, so it is likely a read error. The chain uses TRBV12-3 or TRBV12-4 and TRBJ2-7, with TRBD1 identical over 12 bases. V trimming: 6 bases; J trimming: 5 bases; junction bases outside the gene matches: 11. The CDR3 contains 16 residues. In nucleotides, the CDR3 is TGTGCCAGCAGAAAGCAGGGGGACAGGGGGCGCAACGAGCAGTACTCC. Translated, it gives CASRKQGDRGRNEQYS.

This clonotype came up many times. V usage is TRBV3-1 and J usage is TRBJ1-1; D is ambiguous. There are 14 residues in the CDR3. V lost 4 bases to trimming and J lost 5 bases, with 14 bases between them. Germline CDR1 reads LGHDT; CDR2 reads YNNKEL (reference sequence). CDR3 loop: CASSPTVEWTEAFF. CDR3 nucleotide sequence: TGTGCCAGCAGCCCCACCGTGGAGTGGACTGAAGCTTTCTTT. The full variable domain, rest sourced from reference TRBV3-1 and TRBJ1-1, is DTAVSQTPKYLVTQMGNDKSIKCEQNLGHDTMYWYKQDSKKFLKIMFSYNNKELIINETVPNRFSPKSPDKAHLNLHINSLELGDSAVYFCASSPTVEWTEAFFGQGTRLTVV.

Ten or more counts support this clonotype. This sequence joins TRBV19 and TRBJ1-2; D is uncertain. V dropped 2 bases and J dropped 5 bases, with 12 bases sitting between them. Per germline, CDR1 LNHDA and CDR2 SQIVND (reference sequence). The CDR3 has 14 amino acids. This chain's CDR3 is CASSISAPPYGYTF. The CDR3 DNA follows: TGTGCCAGTAGTATATCCGCGCCCCCATATGGCTACACCTTC.

Many counts were recorded for this clonotype. V is TRBV7-9 and J is TRBJ1-1, with a weak D call TRBD1 (5 bases). From germline, CDR1 is SEHNR and CDR2 FQNEAQ (reference sequence). This CDR3 has 14 amino acids. V was clipped by 1 base and J by 1 base, with 7 bases between them. This chain's CDR3 is CASSLGRENTEAFF. CDR3 coding DNA: TGTGCCAGCAGCTTAGGCAGGGAGAACACTGAAGCTTTCTTT.

Note on this clonotype: This may be a read error, as it is one base from a much larger clone. This sequence joins TRBV27 and TRBJ2-7; 7 bases fit TRBD2. In germline, CDR1 is MNHEY, CDR2 SMNVEV (reference sequence). The V and J ends lost 2 bases and 2 bases, in that order; junction bases with no gene match: 6. This CDR3 is 15 amino acids long. In DNA form, the CDR3 reads TGTGCCAGCAGTTTACTAGCGGAGCTACCCTACGAGCAGTACTTC. It specifies CASSLLAELPYEQYF.

This clonotype was observed many times. This rearrangement joins TRBV3-1 to TRBJ2-5; D ambiguous. V was cut by 1 base and J by 0 bases, with 6 bases left in between. The germline V gene has CDR1 LGHDT and CDR2 YNNKEL (reference sequence). The CDR3 runs to 14 residues. CDR3 loop: CASSQVSDQETQYF. CDR3 DNA: TGTGCCAGCAGCCAAGTGTCGGACCAAGAGACCCAGTACTTC.

To note about this clonotype: One junction end does not reproduce the germline sequence, and a read error may be involved. V gene TRBV6-2 or TRBV6-3 combines with J gene TRBJ2-2; D gene uncertain. The CDR3 has 13 amino acids. Per the germline V gene, CDR1 is MNHEY and CDR2 is SVGEGT. The CDR3 region has the DNA TGTGCCAGCAGTTATCAAGAGACCGAGGAGCTGTTTTTT. It translates to CASSYQETEELFF.

This clonotype was counted between two and nine times. The gene calls are TRBV29-1 and TRBJ2-7; 11 bases line up with TRBD2. The CDR3 is 19 residues long. CDR1 and CDR2 (germline): SQVTM, ANQGSEA. With V trimmed by 6 bases and J by 3 bases, 22 bases remained unmatched. CDR3 loop: CSVVQWILQNSGGVYEQYF. The DNA of the CDR3 is TGCAGCGTCGTACAGTGGATTCTTCAGAATAGCGGGGGGGTCTACGAGCAGTACTTC.

This clonotype was counted many times. This sequence joins TRBV7-2 and TRBJ1-2; D is uncertain. V was cut by 6 bases and J by 4 bases, with 9 bases left in between. The CDR3 spans 12 residues. Germline CDR1 is SGHTA and CDR2 is FQGNSA. DNA for the CDR3: TGTGCCAGCAGGACACGGGGCTATGGCTACACCTTC. As protein: CASRTRGYGYTF.

The chain couples TRBV19 to TRBJ1-2; TRBD1 aligns across 9 bases. J lost 7 bases, V lost 4 bases, and 22 bases had no gene match. The CDR3 consists of 19 residues. Germline CDR1 reads LNHDA; CDR2 reads SQIVND (reference sequence). The CDR3 here is CASSRSGQGQIQAPGGYTF. In DNA form, the CDR3 reads TGTGCCAGTAGTAGATCGGGACAGGGACAGATCCAGGCGCCGGGTGGCTACACCTTC. The full variable domain, its missing parts supplied by reference TRBV19 and TRBJ1-2, is DGGITQSPKYLFRKEGQNVTLSCEQNLNHDAMYWYRQDPGQGLRLIYYSQIVNDFQKGDIAEGYSVSREKKESFPLTVTSAQKNPTAFYLCASSRSGQGQIQAPGGYTFGSGTRLTVV.

A few counts support this clonotype. CDR3 amino acids: CASSETTGGLADTQYF. The CDR3 nucleotides are TGTGCCAGCAGCGAAACGACAGGGGGCCTTGCAGATACGCAGTATTTT. The chain has TRBV5-4 and TRBJ2-3, with 10 positions matching TRBD1. CDR1 is SGHNT, CDR2 YYREEE, per germline (reference sequence). V shed 4 bases, J shed 4 bases, and the junction held 9 bases outside the gene matches. The CDR3 runs 16 residues.

There are many counts of this clonotype. The rearrangement links TRBV29-1 to TRBJ1-1; tentative D call: TRBD1 (6 bases). Germline lookup yields CDR1 SQVTM and CDR2 ANQGSEA. Deletions cut 6 bases from V and 0 bases from J, with 14 bases between. This CDR3 spans 14 amino acids. CDR3 coding DNA: TGCAGCGTGGACGGGGGGGCTTTGAACACTGAAGCTTTCTTT. It translates to CSVDGGALNTEAFF.

V and J are TRBV20-1 and TRBJ2-7, with TRBD2 matching over 10 bases. This CDR3 has 18 residues. CDR1 and CDR2 (germline): DFQATT, SNEGSKA (reference sequence). Trimming at V came to 5 bases and at J to 0 bases, leaving 16 bases not matched to a gene. The CDR3 sequence is CSASKARLAGASSYEQYF. CDR3 DNA: TGCAGTGCTTCCAAAGCCCGACTAGCGGGTGCTAGCTCCTACGAGCAGTACTTC.

This clonotype appeared many times. V and J are TRBV5-1 and TRBJ2-4, with no clear D. Looked up from germline, CDR1 is SGHRS and CDR2 is YFSETQ. The CDR3 consists of 14 residues. Between the trimmed V and J ends, which lost 0 bases and 1 base, there was a span of 5 bases. As DNA, the CDR3 is TGCGCCAGCAGCTTGGGTGTCGCCAAAAACATTCAGTACTTC. Amino acid sequence: CASSLGVAKNIQYF. Complete variable domain (other parts from reference TRBV5-1 and TRBJ2-4): KAGVTQTPRYLIKTRGQQVTLSCSPISGHRSVSWYQQTPGQGLQFLFEYFSETQRNKGNFPGRFSGRQFSNSRSEMNVSTLELGDSALYLCASSLGVAKNIQYFGAGTRLSVL.

This clonotype was seen at least ten times. The rearrangement uses TRBV6-2 or TRBV6-3 and TRBJ2-2; tentatively, D is TRBD1 (6 bases). The germline CDR1 and CDR2 sequences are MNHEY and SVGEGT. The CDR3 spans 16 residues. V was trimmed by 6 bases and J by 2 bases, leaving 16 bases between them. The CDR3 coding sequence is TGTGCCAGCAGAGCCCTGGGACACAGAAACACCGGGGAGCTGTTTTTT. It translates to CASRALGHRNTGELFF.

V gene TRBV7-2 combines with J gene TRBJ2-7, with 13 bases fitting TRBD2. Germline CDR1 reads SGHTA; CDR2 reads FQGNSA. The CDR3 is 19 amino acids. Germline trimming cut 0 bases from V and 2 bases from J; bases unmatched to any gene: 10. The CDR3 spells CASSLAGGTGLAGAYEQYF. The CDR3 DNA is TGTGCCAGCAGCTTAGCGGGGGGAACCGGACTAGCGGGAGCCTACGAGCAGTACTTC.

This clonotype was observed at least ten times. The chain is built from TRBV28 and TRBJ1-2, with D perhaps TRBD1 (5 bases). Deletions cut 2 bases from V and 5 bases from J, with 9 bases between. The length of the CDR3 is 13 residues. CDR1 is MDHEN and CDR2 is SYDVKM in the germline V gene. In nucleotides, the CDR3 is TGTGCCAGCAGTTTAACAGGCGTATATGGCTACACCTTC. Translating gives CASSLTGVYGYTF.